Presented here are 9 T cell receptor beta chains from one specimen sequenced in a study of cytomegalovirus exposure and HLA in healthy donors. The method was immunoSEQ multiplex PCR; TCRdb's version includes in-frame clones alone and lacks a portion of them. Of some 170,000 clones listed, around nine tenths were seen once; the top ten hold roughly 6.6%. The specimen sequenced was PBMCs. These receptors originate from a man under 40 in good health and CMV-seropositive.

The rearrangement uses TRBV21-1 and TRBJ2-7; TRBD1 reflects the table's D call only, with no check against the DNA. TRBV21-1 represents a pseudogene. The CDR3 contains 18 residues. The CDR3 region has the DNA TGTGCCAGCAGCAAAGTGGACAGGCTTTTCCATCCTTCCTACGAGCAGTACTTC. It encodes CASSKVDRLFHPSYEQYF.

This clone showed up just once. V and J are TRBV7-2 and TRBJ2-2; D uncertain. From germline, CDR1 is SGHTA and CDR2 FQGNSA. This CDR3 spans 14 amino acids. Trimming stripped 1 base from V and 5 bases from J, with 8 bases between. CDR3 region: CASSLESLTGELFF. Here the CDR3 DNA reads TGTGCCAGCAGCTTAGAGTCTCTTACCGGGGAGCTGTTTTTT.

The chain couples TRBV19 to TRBJ2-7; TRBD2 matches at 8 bases. The trim removed 4 bases at V and 0 bases at J, leaving 5 bases unmatched. The CDR3 sequence is 15 residues long. Germline assignment: CDR1 LNHDA and CDR2 SQIVND (reference sequence). CDR3: CASSNPLAGSYEQYF. The CDR3 DNA reads TGTGCCAGTAGTAATCCGCTAGCGGGCTCCTACGAGCAGTACTTC.

The chain recombines TRBV9 with TRBJ2-7, with TRBD2 as a possible D gene (6 bases). Per the germline V gene, CDR1 is SGDLS and CDR2 is YYNGEE. Trimming took off 4 bases at V and 1 base at J, with 12 bases between the two ends. This CDR3 contains 14 residues. The CDR3 spells CASSPSGPSYEQYF. CDR3 sequence (DNA): TGTGCCAGCAGCCCAAGCGGGCCTTCCTACGAGCAGTACTTC.

This clone was detected only once. This chain links TRBV27 with TRBJ2-7; D remains ambiguous. CDR3 length equals 13 residues. CDR1 MNHEY and CDR2 SMNVEV come from the germline V gene (reference sequence). V dropped 2 bases and J dropped 2 bases, with 7 bases sitting between them. This CDR3 is CASSLGPTYEQYF. CDR3 DNA sequence: TGTGCCAGCAGTTTAGGTCCTACCTACGAGCAGTACTTC.

The chain recombines TRBV15 with TRBJ1-5; a weak D match, TRBD1 (5 bases). V lost 0 bases to trimming and J lost 6 bases, with 9 bases between them. The germline gives CDR1 LNHNV, CDR2 YYDKDF (reference sequence). The CDR3 length is 14 residues. The CDR3 region is CATSRDQGSQPQHF. For the CDR3, the DNA is TGTGCCACCAGCAGAGATCAGGGAAGTCAGCCCCAGCATTTT.

This sequence joins TRBV6-1 and TRBJ1-2, with TRBD1 as a possible D gene (5 bases). CDR1 MNHNS and CDR2 SASEGT come from the germline V gene. This CDR3 has 18 residues. The V end lost 2 bases, the J end lost 0 bases, and 19 bases lay between the germline ends. CDR3 protein: CASSEPSRGGGANYGYTF. Written as DNA, the CDR3 is TGTGCCAGCAGTGAACCCTCACGGGGCGGGGGAGCTAACTATGGCTACACCTTC.

The chain is built from TRBV27 and TRBJ1-5, with a weak D call TRBD1 (5 bases). CDR3 length: 15 amino acids. The V gene lost 5 bases and the J gene lost 2 bases, with 13 bases spanning the gap. Germline V gene lookup returns CDR1 MNHEY and CDR2 SMNVEV (reference sequence). The DNA of the CDR3 is TGTGCCAGCAGTCCTGACAGTCACGGCAATCAGCCCCAGCATTTT. The encoded protein is CASSPDSHGNQPQHF.

The V call is TRBV28, the J call TRBJ2-2; no clear D gene. Germline values: CDR1 MDHEN, CDR2 SYDVKM. This CDR3 has 13 residues. V was trimmed by 5 bases and J by 6 bases, leaving 10 bases between them. The CDR3 reads CASSHRMSGELFF. CDR3 nucleotide sequence: TGTGCCAGCAGTCATAGAATGTCCGGGGAGCTGTTTTTT.